The 29 T cell receptor beta chains listed next were all sequenced from one sample in a study of T-cell reconstitution after alpha-beta-depleted transplantation in children. Preparation of the TCRbeta library involved a method that used unique molecular identifiers. TCRdb recomputed calls from the PCR reads with MiXCR, one row per CDR3 protein. Counted here are 500,000 to 600,000 distinct CDR3 sequences, approximately 30% occurring once; the ten biggest clones make up 2.4%. Sequencing used PBMCs from the stem cell graft donor, obtained from the stem cell graft. These receptors were collected from a human donor who donated a stem cell graft to a child with aplastic anemia.

This clonotype was found a few times. The chain's CDR3 is CASSSAGGSSYEQYF. The CDR3 DNA is TGTGCCAGCAGCTCCGCAGGGGGCAGCTCCTACGAGCAGTACTTC. This rearrangement joins TRBV7-3 to TRBJ2-7; the match to TRBD1 covers 8 bases. The ends lost 4 bases at V and 0 bases at J; junction bases unmatched: 5. This CDR3 has 15 amino acids. The germline V gene encodes CDR1 SGHTA and CDR2 FQGTGA. The full variable domain, completed using reference TRBV7-3 and TRBJ2-7, is GAGVSQTPSNKVTEKGKYVELRCDPISGHTALYWYRQSLGQGPEFLIYFQGTGAADDSGLPNDRFFAVRPEGSVSTLKIQRTERGDSAVYLCASSSAGGSSYEQYFGPGTRLTVT.

The CDR3 bases are TGCAGCGTTCGTGGACAGGGGAACGAGCAGTACGTC. Its protein product is CSVRGQGNEQYV. This chain links TRBV29-1 with TRBJ2-7; TRBD1 aligns across 9 bases. CDR1 SQVTM and CDR2 ANQGSEA come from the germline V gene. V gave up 5 bases and J gave up 5 bases; unmatched junction bases: 4. The CDR3 spans 12 residues.

The chain couples TRBV29-1 to TRBJ2-7, with D possibly being TRBD1 or TRBD2 (5 bases each). Germline V lookup: CDR1 SQVTM, CDR2 ANQGSEA. This CDR3 spans 14 amino acids. The germline V and J ends were trimmed by 2 bases and 7 bases, with 18 bases remaining between them. The CDR3, as DNA: TGCAGCGTTGAACAAATTGCCGGGACGGGGGAGCAGTACGTC. Translating gives CSVEQIAGTGEQYV.

V and J are TRBV5-1 and TRBJ2-5, with TRBD2 identical over 10 bases. The CDR3 is 15 residues long. J was trimmed by 3 bases and V by 7 bases; bases with no gene match: 9. Germline CDR1 SGHRS, CDR2 YFSETQ. The CDR3 loop reads CASRVGLAGEETQYF. CDR3 DNA sequence: TGCGCCAGCCGAGTAGGCCTAGCGGGAGAAGAGACCCAGTACTTC.

As concerns this clonotype: One end of the junction fails to match germline, which may point to a read error. The V call is TRBV12-3 or TRBV12-4, the J call TRBJ1-4; 8 bases are shared with TRBD1. The CDR3 contains 13 residues. The CDR3 coding sequence is TGTGCCAGCAGTTTAACCGGAGGACAGGGTGCCTCGTTT. Translating gives CASSLTGGQGASF.

The chain couples TRBV12-3 or TRBV12-4 to TRBJ1-1; D uncertain. V lost 2 bases, J lost 3 bases, and 10 bases lay in between. The CDR3 runs to 14 residues. The CDR3 sequence: CASSLTGFDTEAFF. The DNA of the CDR3 is TGTGCCAGCAGTTTAACGGGCTTCGACACTGAAGCTTTCTTT.

This rearrangement joins TRBV4-3 to TRBJ2-1; D tentatively fits TRBD1 or TRBD2 (5 bases each). Germline loops: CDR1 LGHNA, CDR2 YSLEER. The CDR3 is made up of 15 amino acids. V was shortened by 0 bases and J by 4 bases, with 10 bases between the two germline ends. The chain's CDR3 is CASSQDSGQYNEQFF. As DNA, the CDR3 is TGCGCCAGCAGCCAAGATTCGGGGCAATACAATGAGCAGTTCTTC.

This chain links TRBV7-8 with TRBJ2-1; 7 nucleotides align to TRBD2. Germline loops: CDR1 SGHVS, CDR2 FQNEAQ. The CDR3 has 14 amino acids. With 5 bases clipped from V and 9 bases from J, the junction kept 10 bases outside the gene matches. The CDR3 DNA follows: TGTGCCAGCAGCCAGACTGGACTAGTAACTGAGCAGTTCTTC. Protein product: CASSQTGLVTEQFF.

The V call is TRBV7-9, the J call TRBJ2-5; TRBD1 agrees at 8 bases. The CDR3 has 16 amino acids. Germline trimming cut 5 bases from V and 1 base from J; bases unmatched to any gene: 9. The germline V gene encodes CDR1 SEHNR and CDR2 FQNEAQ (reference sequence). CDR3: CASSPLPGQAQETQYF. In DNA form, the CDR3 reads TGTGCCAGCAGCCCTCTACCGGGACAGGCCCAAGAGACCCAGTACTTC.

The chain uses TRBV11-2 and TRBJ2-5; D is perhaps TRBD2 (6 bases). Trimming stripped 1 base from V and 5 bases from J, with 14 bases between. The V gene's germline CDR1 is SGHAT and CDR2 FQNNGV. This CDR3 has 15 amino acids. CDR3 DNA: TGTGCCAGCAGCTTAGGGGGGGTGGCCTACGAGACCCAGTACTTC. Protein: CASSLGGVAYETQYF.

This rearrangement joins TRBV7-3 to TRBJ2-3; no clear D gene. Trimming stripped 5 bases from V and 2 bases from J, with 5 bases between. Per germline, CDR1 SGHTA and CDR2 FQGTGA. This CDR3 has 12 residues. Here the CDR3 reads CASSRYTDTQYF. The DNA of the CDR3 is TGTGCCAGCAGCAGATACACAGATACGCAGTATTTT.

This chain uses TRBV15 with TRBJ2-5, with 7 nucleotides matching TRBD1. J was trimmed by 1 base and V by 6 bases; bases with no gene match: 2. The CDR3 sequence is 13 residues long. CDR1 and CDR2 from the germline V gene are LNHNV and YYDKDF (reference sequence). CDR3 DNA sequence: TGTGCCACCAGGGGGACAGCCCAAGAGACCCAGTACTTC. Translating it yields CATRGTAQETQYF.

The genes are TRBV25-1 and TRBJ1-5; perhaps TRBD1 as D (5 bases). Trimming stripped 3 bases from V and 2 bases from J, with 11 bases between. The CDR3 runs to 15 residues. Germline CDR1 MGHDK, CDR2 SYGVNS. The CDR3 reads CASSEGWGRNQPQHF. The DNA for the CDR3 is TGTGCCAGCAGTGAGGGTTGGGGCCGCAATCAGCCCCAGCATTTT.

The V call is TRBV7-2, the J call TRBJ2-2, with 9 bases aligning to TRBD1. The CDR3 runs to 17 residues. The V and J ends lost 5 bases and 8 bases, in that order; junction bases with no gene match: 15. Germline V gene sequence: CDR1 SGHTA, CDR2 FQGNSA. CDR3 bases: TGTGCCAGCAGCCTCAGGCCCGGGACAGGGTTTCATGGGGAGCTGTTTTTT. Amino acids: CASSLRPGTGFHGELFF.

This chain joins TRBV2 and TRBJ2-7; D is possibly TRBD2 (5 bases). Germline assignment: CDR1 SNHLY and CDR2 FYNNEI. V lost 4 bases and J lost 7, with 14 bases in between. The CDR3 length is 13 residues. CDR3 amino acids: CASSAGSLGEQYF. CDR3 in DNA: TGTGCCAGCAGTGCGGGGAGTCTAGGAGAGCAGTACTTC.

The chain employs TRBV15 and TRBJ2-5; tentatively, D is TRBD1 (5 bases). This CDR3 has 13 residues. The germline V gene encodes CDR1 LNHNV and CDR2 YYDKDF (reference sequence). The V and J ends lost 4 bases and 5 bases respectively, with 11 bases between them. The CDR3 region is CATSKQGGETQYF. The CDR3 DNA reads as TGTGCCACCAGCAAGCAGGGTGGGGAGACCCAGTACTTC.

The chain has TRBV25-1 and TRBJ1-3, with 7 bases aligning to TRBD1. CDR3 length: 14 amino acids. Per germline, CDR1 MGHDK and CDR2 SYGVNS. V gave up 4 bases and J gave up 3 bases; unmatched junction bases: 3. CDR3 protein: CASSGDSFGNTIYF. The CDR3 DNA reads TGTGCCAGCAGTGGGGACAGCTTTGGAAACACCATATATTTT.

The chain is built from TRBV6-5 and TRBJ1-5; D is unresolved. The CDR3 is 12 residues long. CDR1 is MNHEY and CDR2 is SVGAGI in the germline V gene. The V gene lost 7 bases and the J gene lost 1 base, with 5 bases spanning the gap. CDR3 DNA: TGTGCCAGCAAGACGAGCAATCAGCCCCAGCATTTT. Protein: CASKTSNQPQHF.

The chain is built from TRBV10-1 and TRBJ2-1; unclear D gene. V gave up 5 bases and J gave up 5 bases, with 7 bases separating them. CDR1 and CDR2 from the germline V gene are WNHNN and SYGVQD (reference sequence). This CDR3 is 12 amino acids long. DNA for the CDR3: TGCGCCAGCAGTCAACAGCACAATGAGCAGTTCTTC. It is translated as CASSQQHNEQFF.

This clonotype was detected only a few times. This chain connects TRBV5-1 to TRBJ1-1; 11 bases agree with TRBD1. Looked up from germline, CDR1 is SGHRS and CDR2 is YFSETQ. CDR3 length equals 16 residues. The ends lost 4 bases at V and 3 bases at J; junction bases unmatched: 8. The CDR3 is CASSDGQGAWDTEAFF. The CDR3 DNA follows: TGCGCCAGCAGCGACGGACAGGGGGCTTGGGACACTGAAGCTTTCTTT.

This clonotype was seen only a few times. The chain joins TRBV5-1 to TRBJ2-1; TRBD1 is a possible D gene (8 bases). CDR1 and CDR2 from the germline V gene are SGHRS and YFSETQ. V dropped 3 bases and J dropped 4 bases, with 17 bases sitting between them. The length of the CDR3 is 16 residues. The CDR3 DNA is TGCGCCAGCAGCTACGAGACAGGGGAGGGATACAATGAGCAGTTCTTC. It yields the protein CASSYETGEGYNEQFF.

V gene TRBV27 combines with J gene TRBJ2-4, with a weak D call TRBD2 (6 bases). Germline V lookup: CDR1 MNHEY, CDR2 SMNVEV (reference sequence). V was clipped by 6 bases and J by 8 bases, with 17 bases between them. The CDR3 totals 14 residues. The chain's CDR3 is CASSRGAGLDIQYF. Here the CDR3 DNA reads TGTGCCAGCAGCCGTGGGGCGGGGCTAGACATTCAGTACTTC.

V usage is TRBV20-1 and J usage is TRBJ2-1; TRBD2 agrees at 9 bases. Germline V gene data show CDR1 as DFQATT and CDR2 as SNEGSKA (reference sequence). This CDR3 is built from 15 residues. J lost 8 bases, V lost 4 bases, and 12 bases had no gene match. The CDR3 is CSATDPAGGGDEQFF. The CDR3 region has the DNA TGCAGTGCTACGGACCCGGCGGGAGGGGGCGATGAGCAGTTCTTC.

This clonotype was recorded a few times. The gene calls are TRBV7-9 and TRBJ1-3, with no clear D. This CDR3 is 12 amino acids long. The germline V gene has CDR1 SEHNR and CDR2 FQNEAQ (reference sequence). Trimming shortened V by 6 bases and J by 7 bases, and 10 bases separated the two germline ends. The CDR3 DNA follows: TGTGCCAGCAGGGAATCCCACAACACCATATATTTT. Its protein product is CASRESHNTIYF.

This clonotype was observed a few times. The rearrangement links TRBV20-1 to TRBJ2-3, with 7 bases identical to TRBD2. Germline lookup yields CDR1 DFQATT and CDR2 SNEGSKA (reference sequence). This CDR3 region has 17 residues. The J segment lost 5 bases and the V segment lost 0 bases, leaving 14 bases of the junction unmatched. CDR3 region: CSARDPLWAGERDTQYF. As DNA, the CDR3 is TGCAGTGCTAGAGATCCCCTATGGGCGGGAGAGAGAGATACGCAGTATTTT.

This clonotype was detected only a few times. The chain recombines TRBV7-9 with TRBJ2-4; unclear D gene. The V end was cut by 5 bases, the J end by 5 bases, with 19 bases between. The CDR3 length is 16 residues. The germline gives CDR1 SEHNR, CDR2 FQNEAQ (reference sequence). CDR3 DNA sequence: TGTGCCAGCAGCCAGAACGTGCTTGGGTTGGAAAACATTCAGTACTTC. It encodes CASSQNVLGLENIQYF.

This clonotype has just a few counts. This chain connects TRBV4-3 to TRBJ2-1, with D tentatively TRBD2 (5 bases). The germline V and J ends were trimmed by 0 bases and 3 bases, with 15 bases remaining between them. The CDR3 has 17 residues. The germline V gene has CDR1 LGHNA and CDR2 YSLEER. CDR3 amino acids: CASSQDMEVASYNEQFF. The CDR3 region has the DNA TGCGCCAGCAGCCAAGATATGGAGGTTGCTAGCTACAATGAGCAGTTCTTC.

The count of this clonotype is one. The chain employs TRBV12-3 or TRBV12-4 and TRBJ1-2; 8 bases are a match to TRBD1. J gave up 1 base and V 4 bases, and 5 bases lay outside the gene matches. The CDR3 is 15 residues long. The CDR3 nucleotides are TGTGCCAGCAGTTACCGGGACAGGAGTAACTATGGCTACACCTTC. Amino acids: CASSYRDRSNYGYTF.

The V call is TRBV12-3 or TRBV12-4, the J call TRBJ1-2, with D tentatively TRBD1 (5 bases). The V end lost 9 bases, the J end lost 4 bases, and 21 bases lay between the germline ends. The CDR3 has 15 amino acids. As DNA, the CDR3 is TGTGCCAGTCACAACAGGCTCGGTGGGCTCTATGGCTACACCTTC. Amino acid sequence: CASHNRLGGLYGYTF.